These T cell receptor gamma chains were read from a single sample in a study of gamma-delta chains in newborns, infants, children. TCRdb fed the reads into CATT to redo clone calling. The profile shows several hundred gamma-chain clones, 1.9% of them singletons. The sample taken for sequencing was blood. The receptors originated from a child who was a newborn, infant or young child, either healthy, febrile or measles-vaccinated (not recorded which). Both conserved end residues are part of each CDR3. The size of a clone is reported for some rows only, either as once, few or many, or as a class for expanded clones.

clone size: large; V gene: TRGV4; J gene: TRGJP2; CDR3 DNA: TGTGCCACCCGGGGGATCAAGACGTTT; CDR3 protein: CATRGIKTF
clone size: large; V gene: TRGV4; J gene: TRGJ1/TRGJ2; CDR3 DNA: TGTGCCACCTGGGATGGGTCGAATTATTATAAGAAACTCTTT; CDR3 protein: CATWDGSNYYKKLF
clone size: few; V gene: TRGV3; J gene: TRGJ1/TRGJ2; CDR3 DNA: TGTGCCACCTGGGACGGGCCCCCCCATTATAAGAAACTCTTT; CDR3 protein: CATWDGPPHYKKLF
clone size: hyperexpanded; V gene: TRGV5; J gene: TRGJ1/TRGJ2; CDR3 DNA: TGTGCCACCTGGGACAGACCGAATTATTATAAGAAACTCTTT; CDR3 protein: CATWDRPNYYKKLF
clone size: large; V gene: TRGV2; J gene: TRGJ1/TRGJ2; CDR3 DNA: TGTGCCACCTGGGACGGGCGCTATTATAAGAAACTCTTT; CDR3 protein: CATWDGRYYKKLF
clone size: large; V gene: TRGV4; J gene: TRGJ1/TRGJ2; CDR3 DNA: TGTGCCACCTGGGATGGACTCGATAAGAAACTCTTT; CDR3 protein: CATWDGLDKKLF
clone size: large; V gene: TRGV4; J gene: TRGJP2; CDR3 DNA: TGTGCCACCTGGGCTAGTAGTGATTGGATCAAGACGTTT; CDR3 protein: CATWASSDWIKTF
clone size: large; V gene: TRGV4; J gene: TRGJ1/TRGJ2; CDR3 DNA: TGTGCCACCTGGGCGCAATCCGCTTATTATAAGAAACTCTTT; CDR3 protein: CATWAQSAYYKKLF
clone size: large; V gene: TRGV4; J gene: TRGJ1/TRGJ2; CDR3 DNA: TGTGCCACCTGGGACTCATATTATAAGAAACTCTTT; CDR3 protein: CATWDSYYKKLF
clone size: medium-sized; V gene: TRGV2; J gene: TRGJ1/TRGJ2; CDR3 DNA: TGTGCCACCTGGGACAGCCCTTATAAGAAACTCTTT; CDR3 protein: CATWDSPYKKLF
clone size: .; V gene: TRGV4; J gene: TRGJ1/TRGJ2; CDR3 DNA: TGTGCCACCTGGGATGGGCCGCGTTATTATAGGAAAATCTTT; CDR3 protein: CATWDGPRYYRKIF
clone size: large; V gene: TRGV3; J gene: TRGJ1/TRGJ2; CDR3 DNA: TGTGCCACCTGGGACAGGCCGGTGATTCGAAAGAAACTCTTT; CDR3 protein: CATWDRPVIRKKLF
clone size: large; V gene: TRGV4; J gene: TRGJ1/TRGJ2; CDR3 DNA: TGTGCCACCTGGGATGGGGGGCAATATAAGAAACTCTTT; CDR3 protein: CATWDGGQYKKLF
clone size: large; V gene: TRGV3; J gene: TRGJ1/TRGJ2; CDR3 DNA: TGTGCCACCTGGGACAGGCCAGGGTATAAGAAACTCTTT; CDR3 protein: CATWDRPGYKKLF
clone size: few; V gene: TRGV4; J gene: TRGJ1/TRGJ2; CDR3 DNA: TGTGCCACCTGGGATGGGGCCCGGGGTTCTTATTATAAGAAACTCTTT; CDR3 protein: CATWDGARGSYYKKLF
clone size: large; V gene: TRGV4; J gene: TRGJP1; CDR3 DNA: TGTGCCACCTGGCACCGCACTGGTTGGTTCAAGATATTT; CDR3 protein: CATWHRTGWFKIF
clone size: large; V gene: TRGV3; J gene: TRGJ1/TRGJ2; CDR3 DNA: TGTGCCACCTGGGCCACTTATTATAAGAAACTCTTT; CDR3 protein: CATWATYYKKLF
clone size: large; V gene: TRGV3; J gene: TRGJ1/TRGJ2; CDR3 DNA: TGTGCCACCTGGGACAGGCCGAATTATAAGAAACTCTTT; CDR3 protein: CATWDRPNYKKLF
clone size: large; V gene: TRGV4; J gene: TRGJ1/TRGJ2; CDR3 DNA: TGTGCCACCTGGGATGGGAACCATTATAAGAAACTCTTT; CDR3 protein: CATWDGNHYKKLF
clone size: medium-sized; V gene: TRGV4; J gene: TRGJ1/TRGJ2; CDR3 DNA: TGTGCCACCTGGCTCGGCTATTATAAGAAACTCTTT; CDR3 protein: CATWLGYYKKLF
clone size: large; V gene: TRGV4; J gene: TRGJP2; CDR3 DNA: TGTGCCACCTGGGATGGACTGAGGTGGATCAAGACGTTT; CDR3 protein: CATWDGLRWIKTF
clone size: large; V gene: TRGV9; J gene: TRGJP1; CDR3 DNA: TGTGCCTTGTGGGTTACCACTGGTTGGTTCAAGATATTT; CDR3 protein: CALWVTTGWFKIF
clone size: large; V gene: TRGV3; J gene: TRGJ1/TRGJ2; CDR3 DNA: TGTGCCACCTGGGACAGTATGTCTTATTATAAGAAACTCTTT; CDR3 protein: CATWDSMSYYKKLF
clone size: large; V gene: TRGV9; J gene: TRGJ1/TRGJ2; CDR3 DNA: TGTGCCTTGTGGGAGGTGCATAAGAAACTCTTT; CDR3 protein: CALWEVHKKLF
clone size: large; V gene: TRGV3; J gene: TRGJP1; CDR3 DNA: TGTGCCACCTGGATTGATACCACTGGTTGGTTCAAGATATTT; CDR3 protein: CATWIDTTGWFKIF
clone size: large; V gene: TRGV2; J gene: TRGJP1; CDR3 DNA: TGTGCCACCTGGGACGGTAATACCACTGGTTGGTTCAAGATATTT; CDR3 protein: CATWDGNTTGWFKIF
clone size: large; V gene: TRGV3; J gene: TRGJP2; CDR3 DNA: TGTGCCACCTGGGACAGGCCCTATAGTAGTGATTGGATCAAGACGTTT; CDR3 protein: CATWDRPYSSDWIKTF
clone size: large; V gene: TRGV3; J gene: TRGJP2; CDR3 DNA: TGTGCCACCTGGGACAGGCTTGGTTGGATCAAGACGTTT; CDR3 protein: CATWDRLGWIKTF
clone size: large; V gene: TRGV4; J gene: TRGJ1/TRGJ2; CDR3 DNA: TGTGCCACCTGGGATACAAAGAAACTCTTT; CDR3 protein: CATWDTKKLF
clone size: large; V gene: TRGV9; J gene: TRGJ1/TRGJ2; CDR3 DNA: TGTGCCTTGTGGGAGGTGCCTTATAAGAAACTCTTT; CDR3 protein: CALWEVPYKKLF
clone size: medium-sized; V gene: TRGV4; J gene: TRGJ1/TRGJ2; CDR3 DNA: TGTGCCACCTGGGATGGGGGTTATAAGAAACTCTTT; CDR3 protein: CATWDGGYKKLF
clone size: large; V gene: TRGV4; J gene: TRGJ1/TRGJ2; CDR3 DNA: TGTGCCACCTGGGGGGGGGAGAAACTCTTT; CDR3 protein: CATWGGEKLF
clone size: large; V gene: TRGV4; J gene: TRGJ1/TRGJ2; CDR3 DNA: TGTGCCACCTGGGATGGCTATAAGAAACTCTTT; CDR3 protein: CATWDGYKKLF
clone size: large; V gene: TRGV9; J gene: TRGJP; CDR3 DNA: TGTGCCTTGTGGGAGGTGGCGTTGGGCAAAAAAATCAAGGTATTT; CDR3 protein: CALWEVALGKKIKVF
clone size: large; V gene: TRGV3; J gene: TRGJ1/TRGJ2; CDR3 DNA: TGTGCCACCTGGGACAGGCCGAGTTATAAGAAACTCTTT; CDR3 protein: CATWDRPSYKKLF
clone size: large; V gene: TRGV4; J gene: TRGJ1/TRGJ2; CDR3 DNA: TGTGCCACCTGGGACGGGCCTCGGAATTGGTATAAGAAACTCTTT; CDR3 protein: CATWDGPRNWYKKLF
clone size: large; V gene: TRGV4; J gene: TRGJ1/TRGJ2; CDR3 DNA: TGTGCCACCTGGGATGGAGCTTATTATAAGAAACTCTTT; CDR3 protein: CATWDGAYYKKLF
clone size: large; V gene: TRGV4; J gene: TRGJ1/TRGJ2; CDR3 DNA: TGTGCCACCTGGGATGGGCGGGAATATAAGAAACTCTTT; CDR3 protein: CATWDGREYKKLF
clone size: large; V gene: TRGV2; J gene: TRGJ1/TRGJ2; CDR3 DNA: TGTGCCACCTGGGACGGGCATTATTATAAGAAACTCTTT; CDR3 protein: CATWDGHYYKKLF
clone size: large; V gene: TRGV8; J gene: TRGJ1/TRGJ2; CDR3 DNA: TGTGCCACCTGGGACTATTATAAGAAACTCTTT; CDR3 protein: CATWDYYKKLF
clone size: large; V gene: TRGV8; J gene: TRGJP2; CDR3 DNA: TGTGCCACCTGGGATGATAGTGATTGGATCAAGACGTTT; CDR3 protein: CATWDDSDWIKTF
clone size: large; V gene: TRGV4; J gene: TRGJ1/TRGJ2; CDR3 DNA: TGTGCCACCTGGGATAGATATAAGAAACTCTTT; CDR3 protein: CATWDRYKKLF
clone size: hyperexpanded; V gene: TRGV4; J gene: TRGJ1/TRGJ2; CDR3 DNA: TGTGCCACCTGGGATGGTTATTATAAGAAACTCTTT; CDR3 protein: CATWDGYYKKLF
clone size: few; V gene: TRGV4; J gene: TRGJ1/TRGJ2; CDR3 DNA: TGTGCCACCTGGGATGGGCCTAATAGGCTTTATTATAAGAAACTCTTT; CDR3 protein: CATWDGPNRLYYKKLF
clone size: few; V gene: TRGV9; J gene: TRGJP; CDR3 DNA: TGTGCCTTGTGGGAGGTGCTTGAGTTGGGCAAAAAAATCAAGGTATTT; CDR3 protein: CALWEVLELGKKIKVF
clone size: few; V gene: TRGV9; J gene: TRGJ1/TRGJ2; CDR3 DNA: TGTGCCTTTTGGGAGGTGAATTATTATGAGAAACTCTTT; CDR3 protein: CAFWEVNYYEKLF
clone size: large; V gene: TRGV4; J gene: TRGJ1/TRGJ2; CDR3 DNA: TGTGCCACCTGGGACAGTTATTATAAGAAACTCTTT; CDR3 protein: CATWDSYYKKLF
clone size: large; V gene: TRGV4; J gene: TRGJP2; CDR3 DNA: TGTGCCACCTGGGATAGTAGTGATTGGATCAAGACGTTT; CDR3 protein: CATWDSSDWIKTF
clone size: large; V gene: TRGV4; J gene: TRGJP2; CDR3 DNA: TGTGCCACCTGGGCCGGCGGGAGTAGTGATTGGATCAAGACGTTT; CDR3 protein: CATWAGGSSDWIKTF